Listed below are T cell receptor beta chains from one sample, sequenced in a study of Graves' ophthalmopathy and Graves' hyperthyroidism. TCRdb ran MiXCR on the multiplex PCR reads and lists one entry per CDR3 protein. Of almost 750,000 distinct CDR3 sequences listed, roughly two fifths are singletons. The sample consisted of peripheral blood. These receptors came from an adult man with Graves' ophthalmopathy. Both conserved end residues are part of each CDR3. A D gene is named only where the DNA matches it firmly. The size of a clone is reported for some rows only, either as once, few or many, or as a class for expanded clones.

clone_size | j_call | v_call | d_call | cdr3_aa | cdr3_nt
many | TRBJ1-2 | TRBV5-6 | TRBD1 | CASSWQTGNGYTF | TGTGCCAGCAGCTGGCAGACAGGGAATGGCTACACCTTC
. | TRBJ2-1 | TRBV5-1 | TRBD2 | CASSESAVREVDEQFF | TGCGCCAGCAGTGAGTCGGCGGTACGGGAGGTCGATGAGCAGTTCTTC
. | TRBJ2-7 | TRBV6-6 | . | CASSGQGVSYEQYF | TGTGCCAGCAGTGGCCAGGGTGTCTCCTACGAGCAGTACTTC
many | TRBJ2-5 | TRBV7-2 | TRBD2 | CASSLLSGRAETQYF | TGTGCCAGCAGCTTACTTAGCGGGAGGGCGGAGACCCAGTACTTC
many | TRBJ1-6 | TRBV7-9 | . | CASSLVQEPNSPLHF | TGTGCCAGCAGCTTAGTTCAGGAGCCCAATTCACCCCTCCACTTT
once | TRBJ2-7 | TRBV11-2 | . | CASSTLTGQIYEQYF | TGTGCCAGCAGCACACTTACGGGACAAATCTACGAGCAGTACTTC
many | TRBJ1-2 | TRBV10-3 | TRBD1 | CAIRGQGEDYGYTF | TGTGCCATCAGAGGACAGGGGGAGGACTATGGCTACACCTTC
many | TRBJ1-1 | TRBV29-1 | . | CSAAGLTRGGAFF | TGCAGCGCGGCGGGGCTAACTAGGGGGGGAGCTTTCTTT
many | TRBJ1-2 | TRBV2 | TRBD1 | CASSVDRGRYGYTF | TGTGCCAGCAGTGTAGACAGGGGTCGTTATGGCTACACCTTC
. | TRBJ1-5 | TRBV12-3/TRBV12-4 | TRBD1 | CASKARTGGVYSNQPQHF | TGTGCCAGCAAAGCTCGGACAGGGGGAGTTTATAGCAATCAGCCCCAGCATTTT
. | TRBJ1-2 | TRBV10-2 | . | CAISGRDGANYGYTF | TGTGCCATCAGCGGACGGGACGGCGCTAACTATGGCTACACCTTC
. | TRBJ1-2 | TRBV6-1 | . | CASSKTGHRNYGYTF | TGTGCCAGCAGTAAGACGGGACACAGAAACTATGGCTACACCTTC
. | TRBJ2-2 | TRBV7-9 | . | CASSISGELFF | TGTGCCAGCAGCATTAGCGGGGAGCTGTTTTTT
. | TRBJ2-2 | TRBV5-4 | TRBD2 | CASSLLAGLNTGELFF | TGTGCCAGCAGCTTGCTAGCGGGGTTGAACACCGGGGAGCTGTTTTTT
. | TRBJ2-3 | TRBV7-9 | . | CASSTWTNTDTQYF | TGTGCCAGCAGCACCTGGACTAACACAGATACGCAGTATTTT
. | TRBJ2-7 | TRBV7-9 | TRBD1 | CASRRTGGEDEQYF | TGTGCCAGCAGAAGGACAGGGGGCGAGGACGAGCAGTACTTC
. | TRBJ2-7 | TRBV20-1 | . | CSARRGHFHEQYF | TGCAGTGCTAGACGCGGACATTTCCACGAGCAGTACTTC
few | TRBJ2-5 | TRBV6-6 | . | CASSSDSGQGETQYF | TGTGCCAGCAGTTCCGACTCGGGCCAGGGAGAGACCCAGTACTTC
. | TRBJ2-7 | TRBV9 | . | CASAIGRGTEQYF | TGTGCCAGCGCGATCGGCAGGGGTACCGAGCAGTACTTC
many | TRBJ2-7 | TRBV15 | TRBD1 | CATSRWGQAGLEQYF | TGTGCCACCAGCAGATGGGGACAGGCAGGATTGGAGCAGTACTTC
. | TRBJ2-5 | TRBV7-2 | TRBD2 | CASSPPIRLAGRGETQYF | TGTGCCAGCAGCCCCCCGATTCGGCTAGCGGGACGGGGTGAGACCCAGTACTTC
. | TRBJ2-1 | TRBV29-1 | . | CSVRDTGWNEQFF | TGCAGCGTCCGGGACACGGGATGGAATGAGCAGTTCTTC
many | TRBJ1-3 | TRBV10-3 | . | CAISESGGSGNTIYF | TGTGCCATCAGTGAGTCCGGGGGCTCTGGAAACACCATATATTTT
. | TRBJ2-5 | TRBV9 | TRBD1 | CASSPGQGLETQYF | TGTGCCAGCAGCCCCGGACAGGGGTTGGAGACCCAGTACTTC
many | TRBJ1-6 | TRBV6-5 | . | CASREGVGLRGSPLHF | TGTGCCAGCAGGGAGGGGGTAGGCCTCCGGGGTTCACCCCTCCACTTT
. | TRBJ2-2 | TRBV10-3 | TRBD1 | CAITGTGGLLGELFF | TGTGCCATCACAGGGACAGGGGGCCTTCTCGGGGAGCTGTTTTTT
many | TRBJ1-5 | TRBV25-1 | TRBD1 | CASSGQGAYQPQHF | TGTGCCAGCAGTGGACAGGGGGCTTATCAGCCCCAGCATTTT
. | TRBJ2-5 | TRBV7-9 | . | CASSQAQGGETQYF | TGTGCCAGCAGCCAAGCCCAAGGCGGAGAGACCCAGTACTTC
. | TRBJ1-1 | TRBV7-9 | . | CASSPGITNTEASF | TGTGCCAGCAGCCCAGGGATCACGAACACTGAAGCTTCCTTT
. | TRBJ2-2 | TRBV25-1 | . | CASSYGLTGTGELFF | TGTGCCAGCAGTTACGGACTTACCGGGACCGGGGAGCTGTTTTTT
many | TRBJ2-7 | TRBV7-2 | . | CASSLGRLTYEQYF | TGTGCCAGCAGCTTAGGGCGACTGACCTACGAGCAGTACTTC
many | TRBJ1-5 | TRBV6-5 | . | CASSRQYNQPQHF | TGTGCCAGCAGCCGACAGTACAATCAGCCCCAGCATTTT
. | TRBJ2-7 | TRBV7-2 | TRBD1 | CASSPRTGGGYEQYF | TGCGCCAGCAGCCCCAGGACAGGGGGAGGGTACGAGCAGTACTTC
many | TRBJ2-7 | TRBV7-9 | . | CASSYNRDYEQYF | TGTGCCAGCAGCTACAACCGGGACTACGAGCAGTACTTC
. | TRBJ1-1 | TRBV5-6 | TRBD1 | CASSPIADRAQTLNTEAFF | TGTGCCAGCAGCCCTATAGCCGACAGGGCACAAACACTGAACACTGAAGCTTTCTTT
. | TRBJ2-3 | TRBV29-1 | . | CSVAPSTDTQYF | TGCAGCGTTGCGCCTAGCACAGATACGCAGTATTTT
many | TRBJ2-5 | TRBV20-1 | . | CSARGQRPSGTQYF | TGCAGTGCTAGAGGCCAGAGACCGAGCGGGACCCAGTACTTC
many | TRBJ1-1 | TRBV6-6 | . | CASIWGGTNTEAFF | TGTGCCAGCATTTGGGGGGGTACGAACACTGAAGCTTTCTTT
. | TRBJ2-7 | TRBV20-1 | TRBD2 | CSARDSGNPYEQYF | TGCAGTGCTAGGGATAGCGGGAATCCCTACGAGCAGTACTTC
. | TRBJ2-5 | TRBV5-1 | TRBD1 | CASTSGTGIGETQYF | TGCGCCAGCACCTCGGGGACAGGGATCGGAGAGACCCAGTACTTC
. | TRBJ1-1 | TRBV11-2 | . | CASSLDTGFVTEASF | TGTGCCAGCAGCTTAGATACAGGGTTTGTCACTGAAGCTTCCTTT
. | TRBJ1-1 | TRBV10-3 | . | CASTIQGGSTEAFF | TGTGCCAGTACCATACAGGGAGGTTCCACTGAAGCTTTCTTT